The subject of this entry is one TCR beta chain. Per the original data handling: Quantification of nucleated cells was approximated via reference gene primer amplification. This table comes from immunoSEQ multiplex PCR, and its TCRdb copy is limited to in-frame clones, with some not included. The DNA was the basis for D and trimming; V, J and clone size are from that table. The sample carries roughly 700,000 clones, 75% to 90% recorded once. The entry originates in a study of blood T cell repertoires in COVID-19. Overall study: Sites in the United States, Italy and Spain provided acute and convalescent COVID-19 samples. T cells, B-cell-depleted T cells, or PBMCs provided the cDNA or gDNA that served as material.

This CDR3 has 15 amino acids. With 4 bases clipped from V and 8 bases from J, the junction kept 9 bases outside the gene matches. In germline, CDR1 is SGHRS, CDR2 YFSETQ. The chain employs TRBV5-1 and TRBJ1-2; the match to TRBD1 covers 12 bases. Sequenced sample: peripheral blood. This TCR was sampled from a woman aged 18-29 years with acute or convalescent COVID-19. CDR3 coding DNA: TGCGCCAGCAGCACCACGGGACAGGGGGCCCCAGGCTACACCTTC. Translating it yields CASSTTGQGAPGYTF.